This T cell receptor (beta chain) emerged from a study of blood T cell repertoires in COVID-19. Between the trimmed V and J ends, which lost 8 bases and 6 bases, there was a span of 13 bases. Germline V gene lookup returns CDR1 LNHDA and CDR2 SQIVND (reference sequence). The CDR3 length is 13 residues. Under the authors' procedure: Amplified reference gene primers provided the basis for estimating nucleated cell counts. The repertoire was sequenced with immunoSEQ multiplex PCR; TCRdb's copy has only in-frame clones and lacks some. V, J and clone size were drawn from that table, and D and trimming were deduced from the DNA. The sample has roughly 250,000 clones, roughly 90% seen once; the top ten hold around 6.9%.

The TCR originated in a man aged 55 to 70 who had recovered from COVID-19. This chain uses TRBV19 with TRBJ2-2, with D possibly matching TRBD1 (6 bases). Sequencing used peripheral blood. Written as DNA, the CDR3 is TGTGCCAGTCGCTCGACAGGTCCCGGGGAGCTGTTTTTT. Translated, it gives CASRSTGPGELFF.